This T cell receptor (beta chain) was identified in a study of tumor-infiltrating lymphocytes in primary liver carcinoma. About the research overall: Samples returned roughly 3.5 to 8 million productive TCRbeta reads each. Read depth did not differ significantly between tissue types.

Concerning this clonotype: Its antigen is not known.

Findings and caveats of the study: Detection in all five tumor regions applied to only about 7-24% of top clones.

The template, roughly 510 ng total RNA, yielded TCR beta cDNA made with a constant-region primer. A slightly modified ARM-PCR protocol with three nested multiplex PCR rounds produced these TCR beta libraries. TRBV1-TRBV30 forward and Cbeta reverse primers drove the first two roughly 9-cycle rounds. TCRdb redid the calling of the multiplex PCR reads with MiXCR, one entry per CDR3 protein. Among roughly 100,000 distinct CDR3 sequences, about 67% were seen once, and the ten largest hold roughly 12%. V shed 3 bases and J shed 9 bases, with 11 bases lying between them. Germline V gene sequence: CDR1 MGHDK, CDR2 SYGVNS. This CDR3 is 12 amino acids long. Unsorted bulk tissue (roughly 19-30 mg) underwent RNA and DNA co-extraction. Patients were chronically HBV-infected and treatment-naive.

Material for sequencing was liver tumor tissue from sampling region 2. Subset indicated: tumor region T2, inferior pole. The clonotype was recovered from a woman aged 55-75 years with primary liver carcinoma and hepatitis B virus infection. The V and J genes are TRBV25-1 and TRBJ1-2; unclear D gene. CDR3 region: CASSEGRISYTF. The CDR3, as DNA: TGTGCCAGCAGTGAGGGGAGGATTAGCTACACCTTC.